What follows are 32 T cell receptor beta chains derived from one specimen sequenced in a study of T-cell memory formation after mild COVID-19. TCRdb reprocessed the 5' RACE reads via MiXCR and lists one record per CDR3 protein. The table records about 250,000 distinct CDR3 sequences, roughly 15% of them present only once. Sequenced: PBMCs or a T cell subset sorted from them (not recorded which). Source of these receptors: a man aged 18 to 30 who had mild COVID-19 (a few samples of this study predate the infection). Cell type and time point are not known.

This clonotype was seen repeatedly, ten times or more. V is TRBV7-9 and J is TRBJ2-5; D uncertain. The V end was cut by 5 bases, the J end by 7 bases, with 20 bases between. This CDR3 is built from 15 residues. Germline CDR1 is SEHNR and CDR2 is FQNEAQ (reference sequence). The CDR3 reads CASSPPWPPVGTQYF. The CDR3 DNA sequence: TGTGCCAGCAGCCCCCCCTGGCCCCCGGTGGGGACCCAGTACTTC.

At least ten counts were recorded for this clonotype. J is TRBJ2-2 and V is TRBV7-3; TRBD1 might be the D (5 bases). CDR3 length: 13 residues. Trimming pared 4 bases from V and 7 bases from J, leaving 10 bases between. CDR1 and CDR2 from the germline V gene are SGHTA and FQGTGA. The CDR3 nucleotides read TGTGCCAGCAGCTCTCAGGGTATCGGGGAGCTGTTTTTT. It yields the protein CASSSQGIGELFF.

The rearrangement joins TRBV5-1 to TRBJ1-2, with 7 positions matching TRBD1. There are 15 residues in the CDR3. Trimming removed 4 bases from V and 3 bases from J; junction bases left unmatched: 9. CDR1 is SGHRS and CDR2 is YFSETQ in the germline V gene. The CDR3 sequence is CASSLGYQGDYGYTF. The DNA of the CDR3 is TGCGCCAGCAGCCTAGGATACCAGGGGGACTATGGCTACACCTTC.

The sample holds many counts of this clonotype. The chain is built from TRBV5-1 and TRBJ2-7; 10 nucleotides line up with TRBD1. CDR3 length: 19 amino acids. The V and J ends lost 5 bases and 2 bases, in that order; junction bases with no gene match: 19. CDR1 and CDR2 from the germline V gene are SGHRS and YFSETQ. The CDR3 protein is CASSDRTGTGVVRTYEQYV. The DNA of the CDR3 is TGCGCCAGCAGTGACCGAACCGGGACAGGGGTGGTCCGGACCTACGAGCAGTACGTC.

The chain employs TRBV5-1 and TRBJ1-2; TRBD1 aligns across 8 bases. The germline V gene has CDR1 SGHRS and CDR2 YFSETQ. This CDR3 has 13 residues. Losses at the gene ends were 0 bases for V and 8 bases for J; bases not matched to a gene: 3. CDR3 DNA sequence: TGCGCCAGCAGCTTGGGAACAGGGGGAGGCTACACCTTC. Translation: CASSLGTGGGYTF.

V usage is TRBV7-9 and J usage is TRBJ1-1; D gene uncertain. The germline V and J ends were trimmed by 8 bases and 1 base, with 14 bases remaining between them. The CDR3 is 14 residues long. The germline gives CDR1 SEHNR, CDR2 FQNEAQ (reference sequence). As DNA, the CDR3 is TGTGCCAGCGGCAGGAACCACCGGAACACTGAAGCTTTCTTT. Residues: CASGRNHRNTEAFF.

The table lists this clonotype with many counts. The rearrangement links TRBV20-1 to TRBJ2-4, with a tentative D call TRBD1 (6 bases). The CDR3 runs 16 residues. The ends were cut back, 3 bases at V and 6 bases at J, with 21 bases in the middle. CDR1 is DFQATT, CDR2 SNEGSKA, per germline (reference sequence). The CDR3 DNA reads TGCAGTGCTAGGCCCCACTCCGACAGGTGGGGAAACATTCAGTACTTC. Encoded protein: CSARPHSDRWGNIQYF.

V is TRBV7-8 and J is TRBJ1-2; D call uncertain. Trimming cost V 2 bases and J 1 base, with 11 bases left between them. CDR1 and CDR2 from the germline V gene are SGHVS and FQNEAQ. CDR3 length: 15 amino acids. The CDR3: CASSLTGSVNYGYTF. The CDR3 DNA sequence: TGTGCCAGCAGCTTAACCGGTTCGGTTAACTATGGCTACACCTTC.

This clonotype was observed a few times. The chain joins TRBV5-1 to TRBJ1-2; D ambiguous. Germline-derived CDR1 and CDR2 are SGHRS and YFSETQ. The CDR3 runs to 14 residues. Trimming pared 3 bases from V and 2 bases from J, leaving 11 bases between. The DNA of the CDR3 is TGCGCCAGCAGCTCCGCAGGCGTAAACTATGGCTACACCTTC. Translating it yields CASSSAGVNYGYTF.

The chain carries TRBV5-1 and TRBJ2-3; 9 bases are a match to TRBD1. CDR3 size: 13 residues. With 7 bases clipped from V and 1 base from J, the junction kept 1 base outside the gene matches. Germline V lookup: CDR1 SGHRS, CDR2 YFSETQ. The DNA for the CDR3 is TGCGCCAGCTGGACAGGGGGCACAGATACGCAGTATTTT. Translated, it gives CASWTGGTDTQYF.

This clonotype was observed many times. This rearrangement joins TRBV12-3 or TRBV12-4 to TRBJ2-7; no firm D call. V lost 4 bases and J 3 bases, leaving 10 bases between the germline ends. CDR3 length equals 13 residues. In DNA, the CDR3 is TGTGCCAGCAGTTCCCGGACCTACTACGAGCAGTACTTC. Protein: CASSSRTYYEQYF.

This clonotype was counted between two and nine times. CDR3 region: CSAKDTANGYTF. The CDR3, as DNA: TGCAGTGCTAAGGACACCGCTAATGGCTACACCTTC. The chain employs TRBV20-1 and TRBJ1-2, with D possibly TRBD1 on 5 matching bases. This CDR3 region has 12 residues. Germline V gene data show CDR1 as DFQATT and CDR2 as SNEGSKA (reference sequence). The V and J ends lost 4 bases and 6 bases respectively, with 12 bases between them.

This chain connects TRBV4-1 to TRBJ2-3; D assignment may be TRBD1 or TRBD2 (6 bases each). The length of the CDR3 is 16 residues. The germline CDR1 and CDR2 sequences are MGHRA and YSYEKL. V lost 3 bases and J 0 bases, leaving 13 bases between the germline ends. CDR3: CASSQEGTPSTDTQYF. In DNA, the CDR3 is TGCGCCAGCAGCCAGGAGGGGACACCTAGCACAGATACGCAGTATTTT.

The chain combines TRBV5-1 with TRBJ1-1, with unresolved D. The CDR3 sequence is 13 residues long. V was trimmed by 5 bases and J by 1 base, leaving 9 bases between them. Germline assignment: CDR1 SGHRS and CDR2 YFSETQ. The CDR3 DNA reads as TGCGCCAGCAGTAGGCTCCGGAACACTGAAGCTTTCTTT. Amino acid sequence: CASSRLRNTEAFF.

The chain combines TRBV12-3 or TRBV12-4 with TRBJ1-1; possible D gene TRBD1, 6 bases. The CDR3 covers 13 residues. V dropped 7 bases and J dropped 8 bases, with 17 bases sitting between them. The CDR3: CASNYPGQKEAFF. CDR3 bases: TGTGCCAGCAATTATCCGGGACAAAAAGAAGCTTTCTTT.

This clonotype has more than one count but fewer than ten. This chain joins TRBV6-2 or TRBV6-3 and TRBJ1-1; 7 nucleotides match TRBD1. This CDR3 contains 12 residues. CDR1 is MNHEY and CDR2 is SVGEGT in the germline V gene. The V and J ends lost 5 bases and 7 bases, in that order; junction bases with no gene match: 4. The CDR3 bases are TGTGCCAGCAGTGAACAGGGGATTGAAGCTTTCTTT. This sequence encodes CASSEQGIEAFF.

This clonotype was observed a few times. This CDR3 is CASSLTGFYGYTF. The CDR3 region has the DNA TGTGCCAGCAGTTTAACGGGTTTCTATGGCTACACCTTC. The chain carries TRBV12-3 or TRBV12-4 and TRBJ1-2; D ambiguous. Trimming took 2 bases from V and 4 from J, leaving 8 bases between them. The CDR3 is 13 residues long.

This clonotype appeared many times. The chain joins TRBV6-1 to TRBJ1-1; D unresolved. The germline V gene encodes CDR1 MNHNS and CDR2 SASEGT. Between the trimmed V and J ends, which lost 3 bases and 3 bases, there was a span of 5 bases. The CDR3 is made up of 12 amino acids. CDR3 amino acids: CASSDFDTEAFF. CDR3 nucleotide sequence: TGTGCCAGCAGTGATTTCGACACTGAAGCTTTCTTT.

The chain carries TRBV5-1 and TRBJ2-5; a weak D match, TRBD2 (6 bases). The germline V and J ends were trimmed by 4 bases and 1 base, with 14 bases remaining between them. The CDR3 has 15 amino acids. Germline-derived CDR1 and CDR2 are SGHRS and YFSETQ. DNA of the CDR3: TGCGCCAGCAGCCGAAAATGGGACTTCCAAGAGACCCAGTACTTC. Its translation: CASSRKWDFQETQYF.

This clonotype has more than one count but fewer than ten. CDR3 residues: CSARDGSASWYV. The CDR3 DNA is TGCAGTGCTAGAGATGGCAGCGCCTCTTGGTACGTC. J is TRBJ2-7 and V is TRBV20-1; D is unclear. Trimming removed 0 bases at V and 12 bases at J, with 15 bases between. This CDR3 contains 12 residues. CDR1 and CDR2 (germline): DFQATT, SNEGSKA (reference sequence).

The chain is built from TRBV7-2 and TRBJ2-5; D possibly corresponds to TRBD2 (6 bases). Trimming removed 6 bases at V and 4 bases at J, with 15 bases between. Germline lookup yields CDR1 SGHTA and CDR2 FQGNSA. The CDR3 consists of 14 residues. The CDR3 sequence: CASRSTRSGETQYF. The CDR3 region has the DNA TGTGCCAGCAGATCGACTAGAAGTGGAGAGACCCAGTACTTC.

As regards this clonotype: Mismatch with germline at one junction end may stem from a read error. The V gene is TRBV3-1, the J gene TRBJ2-7, with D possibly matching TRBD1 (5 bases). Germline V gene data show CDR1 as LGHDT and CDR2 as YNNKEL (reference sequence). The CDR3 is 14 residues long. CDR3 sequence (DNA): TGTGCCGGCAGCCAACATCTTACCAGGGCCGAGCAGTACTTC. This sequence encodes CAGSQHLTRAEQYF.

This clonotype was seen only a few times. The chain has TRBV12-3 or TRBV12-4 and TRBJ2-3, with 8 bases aligning to TRBD1. The trim removed 6 bases at V and 4 bases at J, leaving 3 bases unmatched. The CDR3 totals 13 residues. The DNA of the CDR3 is TGTGCCAGCAGACTGACAGGGGCAGATACGCAGTATTTT. Translated, it gives CASRLTGADTQYF.

This clonotype was seen a handful of times. The J gene is TRBJ2-2, the V gene TRBV5-1; D gene unclear. This CDR3 has 17 residues. The V gene's germline CDR1 is SGHRS and CDR2 YFSETQ. Trimming stripped 2 bases from V and 2 bases from J, with 16 bases between. As DNA, the CDR3 is TGCGCCAGCAGCTTCCGGGCTTTCCGGCAAAACACCGGGGAGCTGTTTTTT. This gives the protein CASSFRAFRQNTGELFF.

This clonotype was found a few times. The chain employs TRBV2 and TRBJ1-5; D is perhaps TRBD1 (5 bases). With 7 bases removed from V and 3 bases from J, the gap between germline ends came to 10 bases. The CDR3 has 13 amino acids. Germline V gives CDR1 SNHLY, CDR2 FYNNEI. This CDR3 is CASNQGINQPQHF. CDR3 DNA sequence: TGTGCCAGCAACCAGGGAATCAATCAGCCCCAGCATTTT.

Only a few counts were recorded for this clonotype. The V call is TRBV6-5, the J call TRBJ1-2; 9 bases fit TRBD1. The CDR3 sequence is 17 residues long. The V gene end was trimmed by 0 bases and the J gene end by 4 bases; junction bases not matched to a gene: 9. Germline loops: CDR1 MNHEY, CDR2 SVGAGI. The CDR3: CASSYSIRTGVGYGYTF. Here the CDR3 DNA reads TGTGCCAGCAGTTACTCTATCAGGACAGGGGTTGGCTATGGCTACACCTTC.

The CDR3 region has the DNA TGTGCCAGCAGTGGGCGAAGAGGGGAAGCTTTCTTT. Its translation is CASSGRRGEAFF. The V call is TRBV12-3 or TRBV12-4, the J call TRBJ1-1; no clear D. The CDR3 runs 12 residues. The V end lost 5 bases, the J end lost 8 bases, and 12 bases lay between the germline ends.

The chain couples TRBV3-1 to TRBJ2-2; 7 positions match TRBD1. CDR1 is LGHDT and CDR2 is YNNKEL in the germline V gene (reference sequence). CDR3 size: 14 residues. V lost 4 bases, J lost 4 bases, and 3 bases stayed unmatched. CDR3 amino acids: CASSLRDSTGELFF. CDR3 nucleotide sequence: TGTGCCAGCAGCCTCCGGGACAGCACCGGGGAGCTGTTTTTT.

The chain uses TRBV5-1 and TRBJ1-2, with 7 bases matching TRBD1. CDR1 and CDR2 (germline): SGHRS, YFSETQ. V shed 0 bases, J shed 6 bases, and the junction held 8 bases outside the gene matches. The CDR3 covers 15 residues. The CDR3 is CASSLGLGTENGYTF. For the CDR3, the DNA is TGCGCCAGCAGCTTGGGTCTCGGGACAGAGAATGGCTACACCTTC.

This rearrangement joins TRBV12-3 or TRBV12-4 to TRBJ2-5, with D unclear. V gave up 7 bases and J gave up 1 base, with 16 bases separating them. The length of the CDR3 is 15 residues. Here the CDR3 reads CASTPWAWSQETQYF. The CDR3 DNA reads as TGTGCCAGCACCCCTTGGGCATGGAGCCAAGAGACCCAGTACTTC.

CDR3 coding DNA: TGTGCCAGCAGTTTCTGGGGGCAGGACACTGAAGCTTTCTTT. This sequence encodes CASSFWGQDTEAFF. The chain couples TRBV28 to TRBJ1-1, with a weak D call TRBD1 (6 bases). Germline-derived CDR1 and CDR2 are MDHEN and SYDVKM. The V end lost 3 bases, the J end lost 3 bases, and 11 bases lay between the germline ends. The CDR3 contains 14 residues.

This clonotype was counted ten times or more. This sequence joins TRBV10-2 and TRBJ2-3; D assignment may be TRBD1 or TRBD2 (6 bases each). Trimming cost V 6 bases and J 6 bases, with 13 bases left between them. CDR3 length: 13 residues. From germline, CDR1 is WSHSY and CDR2 SAAADI. In DNA form, the CDR3 reads TGCGCCAGCAGCGGGGGCCTGGTTGATACGCAGTATTTT. Translating gives CASSGGLVDTQYF.